These 19 T cell receptor beta chains originate from one sample sequenced in a study of shared clonotypes between healthy human individuals. TCRdb keeps only in-frame clones here, not all; method: immunoSEQ multiplex PCR. The table lists around 2,000,000 clones, about 95% of them singletons, with 1.1% in the top ten. Cells designated naive CD8 were CD45RO-negative and were positively selected for CCR7, with terminally differentiated effector memory CD45RA+ cells excluded. Sequences were obtained from naive CD8+ T cells sorted from blood. Receptor source: a man between 18 and 35 years old in good health.

The genes are TRBV7-2 and TRBJ1-5; TRBD1 might be the D (5 bases). CDR1 SGHTA and CDR2 FQGNSA come from the germline V gene. The CDR3 extends over 13 amino acids. With 3 bases removed from V and 4 bases from J, the gap between germline ends came to 7 bases. CDR3 bases: TGTGCCAGCAGCTTTTGGACAAATCAGCCCCAGCATTTT. Translated: CASSFWTNQPQHF.

This rearrangement joins TRBV27 to TRBJ2-3, with 7 bases aligning to TRBD2. Trimming removed 4 bases from V and 2 bases from J; junction bases left unmatched: 6. Germline V gene data show CDR1 as MNHEY and CDR2 as SMNVEV (reference sequence). The CDR3 covers 15 residues. CDR3 in amino acids: CASSSLAVYTDTQYF. The CDR3 nucleotides read TGTGCCAGCAGTTCCCTAGCGGTTTACACAGATACGCAGTATTTT.

V usage is TRBV10-1 and J usage is TRBJ2-1, with D hard to call. The CDR3 contains 13 residues. CDR1 is WNHNN and CDR2 is SYGVQD in the germline V gene (reference sequence). Trimming shortened V by 2 bases and J by 5 bases, and 7 bases separated the two germline ends. CDR3 DNA sequence: TGCGCCAGCAGTGAGCTTAGGAACAATGAGCAGTTCTTC. Translated, it gives CASSELRNNEQFF.

Notes on this clone: Germline and junction disagree at one end, which may indicate a read error. This chain uses TRBV6-1 with TRBJ1-2; perhaps TRBD1 as D (5 bases). The CDR3 extends over 8 amino acids. The germline gives CDR1 MNHNS, CDR2 SASEGT. The DNA for the CDR3 is TGTGCCAGCAGGAGGGGTCGCTTC. Its protein is CASRRGRF.

The chain uses TRBV30 and TRBJ1-2; D unresolved. V was pared by 2 bases and J by 0 bases, with 7 bases between. The CDR3 extends over 13 amino acids. The V gene's germline CDR1 is GTSNPN and CDR2 SVGIG (reference sequence). The CDR3 reads CAWSSPTNYGYTF. For the CDR3, the DNA is TGTGCCTGGAGTTCGCCTACTAACTATGGCTACACCTTC.

The V gene is TRBV5-6, the J gene TRBJ1-5; D remains ambiguous. Between the trimmed V and J ends, which lost 3 bases and 3 bases, there was a span of 10 bases. Germline assignment: CDR1 SGHDT and CDR2 YYEEEE. The CDR3 sequence is 14 residues long. CDR3 nucleotide sequence: TGTGCCAGCAGCTCCACACCAAACAATCAGCCCCAGCATTTT. It encodes CASSSTPNNQPQHF. Full variable domain (outside the CDR3, taken from reference TRBV5-6 and TRBJ1-5): DAGVTQSPTHLIKTRGQQVTLRCSPKSGHDTVSWYQQALGQGPQFIFQYYEEEERQRGNFPDRFSGHQFPNYSSELNVNALLLGDSALYLCASSSTPNNQPQHFGDGTRLSIL.

V gene TRBV12-5 combines with J gene TRBJ2-7; D could derive from TRBD1 or TRBD2 (5 bases each). Trimming stripped 1 base from V and 2 bases from J, with 6 bases between. This CDR3 spans 13 amino acids. In germline, CDR1 is LGHNT, CDR2 FRNRAP. This CDR3 reads CASGLEGPYEQYF. CDR3 bases: TGTGCTAGTGGTTTGGAGGGACCCTACGAGCAGTACTTC.

This clone has just one count. J is TRBJ1-2 and V is TRBV19; possible D gene TRBD1, 6 bases. Deletions cut 6 bases from V and 5 bases from J, with 16 bases between. This CDR3 has 14 residues. Germline-derived CDR1 and CDR2 are LNHDA and SQIVND (reference sequence). CDR3 region: CASSETGQPYGYTF. The CDR3 DNA reads as TGTGCCAGTAGCGAAACAGGACAGCCATATGGCTACACCTTC. Combining the CDR3 with reference TRBV19 and TRBJ1-2 gives the whole variable domain DGGITQSPKYLFRKEGQNVTLSCEQNLNHDAMYWYRQDPGQGLRLIYYSQIVNDFQKGDIAEGYSVSREKKESFPLTVTSAQKNPTAFYLCASSETGQPYGYTFGSGTRLTVV.

The chain uses TRBV6-1 and TRBJ2-3, with unresolved D. The CDR3 is made up of 12 amino acids. Germline V gene data show CDR1 as MNHNS and CDR2 as SASEGT. V was pared by 2 bases and J by 6 bases, with 6 bases between. The CDR3 here is CASSEIGDTQYF. In nucleotides, the CDR3 is TGTGCCAGCAGTGAAATCGGGGATACGCAGTATTTT.

The chain couples TRBV9 to TRBJ1-1; D is undetermined. The CDR3 runs to 13 residues. V was trimmed by 3 bases and J by 5 bases, leaving 11 bases between them. The germline gives CDR1 SGDLS, CDR2 YYNGEE. CDR3 DNA: TGTGCCAGCAGCGCCAATTGGGGAACTGAAGCTTTCTTT. It translates to CASSANWGTEAFF. Full variable domain (missing parts from reference TRBV9 and TRBJ1-1): DSGVTQTPKHLITATGQRVTLRCSPRSGDLSVYWYQQSLDQGLQFLIQYYNGEERAKGNILERFSAQQFPDLHSELNLSSLELGDSALYFCASSANWGTEAFFGQGTRLTVV.

This chain uses TRBV2 with TRBJ2-3; 8 nucleotides align to TRBD1. From germline, CDR1 is SNHLY and CDR2 FYNNEI. CDR3 length: 17 amino acids. Trimming at V came to 3 bases and at J to 0 bases, leaving 8 bases not matched to a gene. The CDR3 nucleotides read TGTGCCAGCAGTGATACAGGGGGTCCCTCGAGCACAGATACGCAGTATTTT. Translation gives CASSDTGGPSSTDTQYF.

With regard to this clone: The same CDR3 also results from other DNA sequences found in this sample. The rearrangement links TRBV13 to TRBJ1-1; 7 bases line up with TRBD1. This CDR3 comprises 13 residues. From germline, CDR1 is PRHDT and CDR2 FYEKMQ (reference sequence). V dropped 5 bases and J dropped 3; count of bases not matched to a gene: 3. The CDR3 is CASSPGTDTEAFF. The CDR3 DNA reads TGTGCCAGCAGCCCGGGGACAGACACTGAAGCTTTCTTT.

This chain joins TRBV7-9 and TRBJ2-7, with a tentative D call TRBD2 (6 bases). CDR3 length: 15 residues. In germline, CDR1 is SEHNR, CDR2 FQNEAQ (reference sequence). Trimming pared 4 bases from V and 1 base from J, leaving 14 bases between. The CDR3 DNA reads TGTGCCAGCAGCTCTCCGGCCCGGGGGTCCTACGAGCAGTACTTC. Translation: CASSSPARGSYEQYF.

V is TRBV5-1 and J is TRBJ1-3; D is uncertain. Germline-derived CDR1 and CDR2 are SGHRS and YFSETQ. V was pared by 0 bases and J by 3 bases, with 7 bases between. The CDR3 covers 14 residues. CDR3: CASSLDAGGNTIYF. In DNA, the CDR3 is TGCGCCAGCAGCTTGGATGCGGGTGGAAACACCATATATTTT.

The chain couples TRBV6-1 to TRBJ1-5, with a tentative D call TRBD1 (6 bases). Trimming pared 6 bases from V and 3 bases from J, leaving 21 bases between. The germline gives CDR1 MNHNS, CDR2 SASEGT. The CDR3 is made up of 17 amino acids. CDR3: CASRELQGFTLNQPQHF. In DNA form, the CDR3 reads TGTGCCAGCAGGGAATTACAGGGTTTTACCCTCAATCAGCCCCAGCATTTT.

This clone was found once. The V and J genes are TRBV30 and TRBJ2-4, with no clear D. There are 12 residues in the CDR3. Germline V CDR1 and CDR2: GTSNPN, SVGIG (reference sequence). Deletions cut 0 bases from V and 8 bases from J, with 8 bases between. CDR3 amino acids: CAWSVGWDIQYF. CDR3 DNA: TGTGCCTGGAGTGTAGGCTGGGACATTCAGTACTTC.

The genes are TRBV6-5 and TRBJ2-3, with D unresolved. The CDR3 sequence is 13 residues long. Trimming shortened V by 11 bases and J by 2 bases, and 14 bases separated the two germline ends. CDR1 and CDR2 from the germline V gene are MNHEY and SVGAGI. CDR3 amino acids: CAARHDPTDTQYF. CDR3 nucleotide sequence: TGTGCCGCTCGACACGACCCCACAGATACGCAGTATTTT.

The chain has TRBV7-6 and TRBJ2-3; TRBD1 might be the D (6 bases). The CDR3 is made up of 13 amino acids. Germline V gene data show CDR1 as SGHVS and CDR2 as FNYEAQ. Trimming took off 5 bases at V and 5 bases at J, with 11 bases between the two ends. The CDR3 sequence is CASSLYREDTQYF. The CDR3 DNA reads TGTGCCAGCAGCCTATACAGGGAAGATACGCAGTATTTT.

This rearrangement joins TRBV7-9 to TRBJ2-2; 8 bases agree with TRBD2. The CDR3 runs to 17 residues. Unmatched junction bases numbered 15, after V lost 5 bases and J lost 7 bases. CDR1 and CDR2 (germline): SEHNR, FQNEAQ (reference sequence). CDR3 amino acids: CASSPPGLAGPYGELFF. CDR3 DNA: TGTGCCAGCAGCCCCCCCGGGCTAGCGGGCCCCTACGGGGAGCTGTTTTTT. The whole variable domain, filled in from reference TRBV7-9 and TRBJ2-2, reads DTGVSQNPRHKITKRGQNVTFRCDPISEHNRLYWYRQTLGQGPEFLTYFQNEAQLEKSRLLSDRFSAERPKGSFSTLEIQRTEQGDSAMYLCASSPPGLAGPYGELFFGEGSRLTVL.